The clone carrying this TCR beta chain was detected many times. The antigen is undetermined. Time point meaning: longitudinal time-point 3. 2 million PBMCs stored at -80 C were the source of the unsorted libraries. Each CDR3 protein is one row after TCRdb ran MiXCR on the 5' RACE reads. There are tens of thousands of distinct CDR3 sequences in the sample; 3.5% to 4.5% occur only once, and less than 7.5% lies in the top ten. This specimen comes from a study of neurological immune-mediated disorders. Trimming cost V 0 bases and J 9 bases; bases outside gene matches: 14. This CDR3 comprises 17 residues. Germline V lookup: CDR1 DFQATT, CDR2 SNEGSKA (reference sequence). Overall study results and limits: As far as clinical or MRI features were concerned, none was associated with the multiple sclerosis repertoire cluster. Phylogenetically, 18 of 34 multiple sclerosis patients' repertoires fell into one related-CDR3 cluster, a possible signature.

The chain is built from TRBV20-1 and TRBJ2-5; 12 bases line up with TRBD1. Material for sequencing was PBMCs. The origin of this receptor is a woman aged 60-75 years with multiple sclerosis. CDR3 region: CSARDLGQGAIVWPQYF. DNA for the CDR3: TGCAGTGCTAGAGATCTGGGACAGGGGGCCATCGTTTGGCCCCAGTACTTC.